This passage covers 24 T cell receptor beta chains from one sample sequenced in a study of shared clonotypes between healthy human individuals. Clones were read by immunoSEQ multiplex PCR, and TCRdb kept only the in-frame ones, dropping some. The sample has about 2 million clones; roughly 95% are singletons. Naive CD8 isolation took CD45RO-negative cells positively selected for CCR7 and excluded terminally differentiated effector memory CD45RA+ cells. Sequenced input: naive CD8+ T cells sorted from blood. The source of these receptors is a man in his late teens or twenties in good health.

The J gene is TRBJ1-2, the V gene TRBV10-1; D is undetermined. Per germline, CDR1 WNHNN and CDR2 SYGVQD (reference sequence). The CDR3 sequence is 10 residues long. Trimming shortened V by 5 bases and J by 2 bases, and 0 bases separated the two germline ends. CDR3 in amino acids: CASSNYGYTF. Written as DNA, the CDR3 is TGCGCCAGCAGTAACTATGGCTACACCTTC.

The CDR3 protein is CASSSTGTGQETQYF. Here the CDR3 DNA reads TGCGCCAGCAGCTCAACCGGGACAGGGCAAGAGACCCAGTACTTC. The V and J genes are TRBV5-1 and TRBJ2-5; the match to TRBD1 covers 9 bases. Germline V lookup: CDR1 SGHRS, CDR2 YFSETQ. J lost 2 bases, V lost 3 bases, and 5 bases had no gene match. The CDR3 has 15 residues.

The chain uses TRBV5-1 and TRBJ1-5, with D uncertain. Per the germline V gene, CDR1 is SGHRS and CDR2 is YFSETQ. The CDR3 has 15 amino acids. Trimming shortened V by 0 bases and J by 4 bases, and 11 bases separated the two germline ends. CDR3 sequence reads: CASSLGWGANQPQHF. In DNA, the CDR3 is TGCGCCAGCAGCTTGGGGTGGGGTGCAAATCAGCCCCAGCATTTT.

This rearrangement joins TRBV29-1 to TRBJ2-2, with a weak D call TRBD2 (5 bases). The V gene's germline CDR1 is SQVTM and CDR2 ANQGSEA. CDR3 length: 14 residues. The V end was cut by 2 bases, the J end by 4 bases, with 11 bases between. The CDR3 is CSVERGSGTGELFF. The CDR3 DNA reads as TGCAGCGTTGAAAGAGGGTCGGGCACCGGGGAGCTGTTTTTT.

The CDR3 here is CAWSESSLAFF. The DNA for the CDR3 is TGTGCCTGGAGTGAGTCAAGCCTCGCTTTCTTT. The chain links TRBV30 to TRBJ1-1; D uncertain. Germline V lookup: CDR1 GTSNPN, CDR2 SVGIG (reference sequence). Trimming took 1 base from V and 11 from J, leaving 11 bases between them. The CDR3 consists of 11 residues.

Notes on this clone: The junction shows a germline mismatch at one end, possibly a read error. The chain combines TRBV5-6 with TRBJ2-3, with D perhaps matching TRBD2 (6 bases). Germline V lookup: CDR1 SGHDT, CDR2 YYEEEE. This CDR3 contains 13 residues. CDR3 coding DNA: TGTGCCAGCAGCTTCGGTAGCGGAGGCACGCAATATTTT. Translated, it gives CASSFGSGGTQYF.

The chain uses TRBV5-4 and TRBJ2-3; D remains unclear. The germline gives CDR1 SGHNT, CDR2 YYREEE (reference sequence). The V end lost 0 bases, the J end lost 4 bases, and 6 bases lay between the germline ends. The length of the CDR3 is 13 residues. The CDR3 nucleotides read TGTGCCAGCAGCTTGGGCGGCCCAGATACGCAGTATTTT. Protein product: CASSLGGPDTQYF.

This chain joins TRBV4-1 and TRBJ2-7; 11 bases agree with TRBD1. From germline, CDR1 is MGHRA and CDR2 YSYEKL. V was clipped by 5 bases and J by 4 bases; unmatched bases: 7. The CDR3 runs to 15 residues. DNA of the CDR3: TGCGCCAGCAGCTACGGACAGGGGGCAGAGTACGAGCAGTACTTC. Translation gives CASSYGQGAEYEQYF.

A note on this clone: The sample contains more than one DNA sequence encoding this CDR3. CDR3 residues: CASSAGGTDTQYF. CDR3 nucleotide sequence: TGTGCCAGCAGCGCGGGAGGTACAGATACGCAGTATTTT. The chain recombines TRBV6-5 with TRBJ2-3; 8 bases line up with TRBD2. Losses at the gene ends were 6 bases for V and 3 bases for J; bases not matched to a gene: 2. The CDR3 extends over 13 amino acids. The V gene's germline CDR1 is MNHEY and CDR2 SVGAGI.

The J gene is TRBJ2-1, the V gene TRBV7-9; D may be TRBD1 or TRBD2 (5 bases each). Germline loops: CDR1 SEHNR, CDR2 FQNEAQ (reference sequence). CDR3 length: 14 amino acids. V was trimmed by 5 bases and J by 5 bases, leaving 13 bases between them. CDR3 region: CASSPGGGDNEQFF. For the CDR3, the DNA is TGTGCCAGCAGCCCTGGTGGGGGAGACAATGAGCAGTTCTTC.

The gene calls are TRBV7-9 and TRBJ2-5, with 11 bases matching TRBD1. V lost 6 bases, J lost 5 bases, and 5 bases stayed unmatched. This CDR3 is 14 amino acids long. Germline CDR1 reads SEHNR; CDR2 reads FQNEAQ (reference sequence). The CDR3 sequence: CASRPGQGDETQYF. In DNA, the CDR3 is TGTGCCAGCAGACCGGGACAGGGGGACGAGACCCAGTACTTC.

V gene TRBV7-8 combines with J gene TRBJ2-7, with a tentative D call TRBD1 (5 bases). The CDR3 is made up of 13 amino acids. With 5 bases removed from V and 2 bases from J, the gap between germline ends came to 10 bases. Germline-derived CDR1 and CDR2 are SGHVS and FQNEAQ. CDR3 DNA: TGTGCCAGCAGCCCTCCAGGGACCTACGAGCAGTACTTC. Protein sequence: CASSPPGTYEQYF.

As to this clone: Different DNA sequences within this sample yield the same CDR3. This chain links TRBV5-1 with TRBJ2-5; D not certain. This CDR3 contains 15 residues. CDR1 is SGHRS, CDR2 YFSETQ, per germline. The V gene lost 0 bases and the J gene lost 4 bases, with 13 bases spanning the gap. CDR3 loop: CASSLEGNFGETQYF. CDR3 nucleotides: TGCGCCAGCAGCTTGGAAGGGAATTTTGGAGAGACCCAGTACTTC. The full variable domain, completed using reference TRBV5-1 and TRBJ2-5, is KAGVTQTPRYLIKTRGQQVTLSCSPISGHRSVSWYQQTPGQGLQFLFEYFSETQRNKGNFPGRFSGRQFSNSRSEMNVSTLELGDSALYLCASSLEGNFGETQYFGPGTRLLVL.

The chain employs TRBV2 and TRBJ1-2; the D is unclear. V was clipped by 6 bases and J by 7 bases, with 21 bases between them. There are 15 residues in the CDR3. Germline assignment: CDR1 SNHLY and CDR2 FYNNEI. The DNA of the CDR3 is TGTGCCAGCAGCGCACGGGGAGAGGGAGAACGTGGCTACACCTTC. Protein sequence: CASSARGEGERGYTF. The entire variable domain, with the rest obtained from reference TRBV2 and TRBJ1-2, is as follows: EPEVTQTPSHQVTQMGQEVILRCVPISNHLYFYWYRQILGQKVEFLVSFYNNEISEKSEIFDDQFSVERPDGSNFTLKIRSTKLEDSAMYFCASSARGEGERGYTFGSGTRLTVV.

CDR3: CATSYSVETQYF. In DNA, the CDR3 is TGTGCCACCAGCTACTCCGTCGAGACCCAGTACTTC. The chain combines TRBV15 with TRBJ2-5; D gene uncertain. CDR3 length: 12 amino acids. Germline values: CDR1 LNHNV, CDR2 YYDKDF (reference sequence). V was cut by 5 bases and J by 5 bases, with 9 bases left in between.

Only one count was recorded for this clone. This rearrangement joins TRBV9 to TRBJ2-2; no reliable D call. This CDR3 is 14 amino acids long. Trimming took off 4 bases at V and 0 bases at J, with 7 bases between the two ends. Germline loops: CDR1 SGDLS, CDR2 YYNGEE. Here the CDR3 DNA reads TGTGCCAGCAGCAGAACAGCGAACACCGGGGAGCTGTTTTTT. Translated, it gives CASSRTANTGELFF. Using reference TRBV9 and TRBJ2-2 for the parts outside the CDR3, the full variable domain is DSGVTQTPKHLITATGQRVTLRCSPRSGDLSVYWYQQSLDQGLQFLIQYYNGEERAKGNILERFSAQQFPDLHSELNLSSLELGDSALYFCASSRTANTGELFFGEGSRLTVL.

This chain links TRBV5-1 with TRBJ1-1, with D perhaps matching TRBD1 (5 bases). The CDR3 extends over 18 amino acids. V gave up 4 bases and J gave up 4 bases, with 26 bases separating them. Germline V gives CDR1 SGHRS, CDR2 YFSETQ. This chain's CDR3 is CASSPARVQWSSGTEAFF. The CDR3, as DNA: TGCGCCAGCAGCCCCGCCAGGGTCCAGTGGTCGTCCGGCACTGAAGCTTTCTTT.

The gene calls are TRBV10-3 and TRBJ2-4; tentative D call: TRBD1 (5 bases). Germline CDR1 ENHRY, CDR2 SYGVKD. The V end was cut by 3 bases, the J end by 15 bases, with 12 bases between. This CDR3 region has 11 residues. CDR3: CAISDGALGYF. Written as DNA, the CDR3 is TGTGCCATCAGTGATGGGGCCTTGGGGTACTTC.

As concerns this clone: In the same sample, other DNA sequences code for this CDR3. The CDR3 DNA reads as TGCGCCAGCAGCTTGGCAGGGGTAACTGAAGCTTTCTTT. Its translation is CASSLAGVTEAFF. J is TRBJ1-1 and V is TRBV5-1; D might be TRBD1 (6 bases). CDR1 is SGHRS and CDR2 is YFSETQ in the germline V gene. CDR3 size: 13 residues. V lost 0 bases, J lost 5 bases, and 8 bases lay in between.

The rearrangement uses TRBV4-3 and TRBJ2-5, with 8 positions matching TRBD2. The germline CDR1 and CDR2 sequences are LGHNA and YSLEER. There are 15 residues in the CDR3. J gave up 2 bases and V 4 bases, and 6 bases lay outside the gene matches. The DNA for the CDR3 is TGCGCCAGCAGCCTTTTACTAGCGGAACAAGAGACCCAGTACTTC. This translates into CASSLLLAEQETQYF.

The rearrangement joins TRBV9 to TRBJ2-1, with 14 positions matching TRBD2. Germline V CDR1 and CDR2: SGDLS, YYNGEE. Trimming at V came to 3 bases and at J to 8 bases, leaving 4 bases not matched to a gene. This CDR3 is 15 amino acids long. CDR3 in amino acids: CASSATSGGAYEQFF. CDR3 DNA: TGTGCCAGCAGCGCGACTAGCGGGGGGGCGTATGAGCAGTTCTTC.

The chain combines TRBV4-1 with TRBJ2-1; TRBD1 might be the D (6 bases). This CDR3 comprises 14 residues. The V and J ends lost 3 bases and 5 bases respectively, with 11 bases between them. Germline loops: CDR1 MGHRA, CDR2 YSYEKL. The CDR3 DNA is TGCGCCAGCAGCCATAGCACAGGGCACAATGAGCAGTTCTTC. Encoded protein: CASSHSTGHNEQFF.

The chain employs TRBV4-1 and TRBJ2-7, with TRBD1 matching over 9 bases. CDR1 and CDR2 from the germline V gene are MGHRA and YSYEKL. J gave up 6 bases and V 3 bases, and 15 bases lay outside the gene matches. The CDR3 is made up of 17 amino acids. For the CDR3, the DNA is TGCGCCAGCAGCCAGAATCAATGGACAGGGGACGCCTCCGAGCAGTACTTC. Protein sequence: CASSQNQWTGDASEQYF.

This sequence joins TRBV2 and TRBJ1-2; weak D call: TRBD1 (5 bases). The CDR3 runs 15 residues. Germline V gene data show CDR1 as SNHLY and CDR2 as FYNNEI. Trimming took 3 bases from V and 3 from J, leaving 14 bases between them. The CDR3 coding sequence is TGTGCCAGCAGTGACTCGGGGGAAGAGGACTATGGCTACACCTTC. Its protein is CASSDSGEEDYGYTF. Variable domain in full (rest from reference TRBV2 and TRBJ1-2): EPEVTQTPSHQVTQMGQEVILRCVPISNHLYFYWYRQILGQKVEFLVSFYNNEISEKSEIFDDQFSVERPDGSNFTLKIRSTKLEDSAMYFCASSDSGEEDYGYTFGSGTRLTVV.